The rows below give T cell receptor beta chains drawn from one sample of a study of blood T cell repertoires in COVID-19. Data came from immunoSEQ multiplex PCR; TCRdb stores just in-frame clones and leaves some out. The sample yields 300,000 to 350,000 clones, approximately 83% seen once. Sequenced material: PBMCs or T cells enriched from blood (not recorded which). These receptors were collected from a man aged 25 to 45 who had recovered from COVID-19. The CDR3 runs from the conserved cysteine through the conserved F or W. The order of the fields is V gene, CDR3 length, clone size, D gene, J gene, CDR3 protein. D genes are given only for firm matches. Clone size is shown for a subset of rows, as once, few, many or a class of expanded clone.

>TRBV18|13|.|.|TRBJ2-7
CASSPLAPTEQYF
>TRBV6-5|14|.|.|TRBJ2-5
CASSLTGSQETQYF
>TRBV3-1/TRBV3-2|14|.|.|TRBJ1-1
CASSQDRGNTEAFF
>TRBV27|13|.|.|TRBJ1-1
CASRRGMNTEAFF
>TRBV5-6|16|.|TRBD1|TRBJ1-6
CASSSIGTGNESPLHF
>TRBV7-3|13|.|.|TRBJ1-5
CASSLNPGQPQHF
>TRBV5-5|13|once|.|TRBJ2-5
CASSLAGLKTQYF
>TRBV9|16|.|TRBD1|TRBJ1-6
CASSDGQGGYNSPLHF
>TRBV12-5|14|.|TRBD1|TRBJ2-1
CASGLVRQGVEQFF
>TRBV30|14|.|TRBD1|TRBJ1-3
CAWEQGAQGNTIYF
>TRBV3-1/TRBV3-2|13|.|.|TRBJ2-3
CASSQDLVDTQYF
>TRBV5-4|15|.|.|TRBJ1-6
CASSLGGLVDSPLHF
>TRBV3-1/TRBV3-2|14|once|TRBD1|TRBJ1-5
CASSQGQSNQPQHF
>TRBV9|13|.|.|TRBJ1-6
CASSVSDSPPLHF
>TRBV18|13|.|TRBD1|TRBJ1-2
CASSLDRAYGYTF
>TRBV5-1|19|.|TRBD1|TRBJ1-1
CASSLVGFGRGLLWTEAFF